One sample yielded the 5 T cell receptor beta chains listed below, sequenced in a study of breast tumors, draining lymph nodes, adjacent tissues. The lymph nodes were axillary draining lymph nodes from breast cancer patients. TCRdb independently ran MiXCR on the multiplex PCR reads; one entry per CDR3 protein. Found here are approximately 250,000 distinct CDR3 sequences, less than 40% of them singletons; the top ten hold 3% to 4%. Sequenced material: axillary lymph node tissue. The receptors shown here come from a female donor with breast cancer. Some clones in this sample may be carry-over from other donors' samples.

In its sample, this clonotype was seen many times. This chain connects TRBV10-2 to TRBJ2-2; 8 bases are shared with TRBD1. In germline, CDR1 is WSHSY, CDR2 SAAADI. The CDR3 is 14 amino acids. Trimming cost V 10 bases and J 5 bases; bases outside gene matches: 9. CDR3 loop: CATTTGVRTGELFF. The CDR3 nucleotides read TGCGCCACCACGACAGGGGTTCGGACCGGGGAGCTGTTTTTT.

This clonotype was found many times. The chain links TRBV9 to TRBJ1-2, with 11 nucleotides matching TRBD1. Looked up from germline, CDR1 is SGDLS and CDR2 is YYNGEE. This CDR3 has 16 residues. J was trimmed by 5 bases and V by 0 bases; bases with no gene match: 6. CDR3 DNA sequence: TGTGCCAGCAGCGTAGCCGGGACAGGGGGGAGGTATGGCTACACCTTC. Protein product: CASSVAGTGGRYGYTF.

This clonotype has at least ten counts. V is TRBV14 and J is TRBJ2-5, with D maybe TRBD1 (6 bases). Germline V gene lookup returns CDR1 SGHDN and CDR2 FVKESK. Deletions cut 1 base from V and 6 bases from J, with 12 bases between. The length of the CDR3 is 14 residues. The CDR3 coding sequence is TGTGCCAGCAGCCAAGTGGGCAGGGGTAAGACCCAGTACTTC. It is translated as CASSQVGRGKTQYF.

A remark on this clonotype: A clone one base away is much larger, so this may be a read error. The rearrangement uses TRBV5-1 and TRBJ1-3; TRBD1 is a possible D gene (6 bases). The CDR3 covers 18 residues. The germline V and J ends were trimmed by 3 bases and 4 bases, with 23 bases remaining between them. The germline gives CDR1 SGHRS, CDR2 YFSETQ. The CDR3 protein is CASSSGGTGTRRGNTIYF. The CDR3 DNA reads TGCGCCAGCAGCTCGGGGGGTACAGGGACCCGTCGCGGAAACACCATATATTTT.

Worth noting for this clonotype: A much bigger clone sits one base away, suggesting this may be a read error. This chain uses TRBV20-1 with TRBJ2-1; perhaps TRBD2 as D (6 bases). CDR1 is DFQATT and CDR2 is SNEGSKA in the germline V gene (reference sequence). There are 15 residues in the CDR3. The V end was cut by 3 bases, the J end by 7 bases, with 19 bases between. Here the CDR3 reads CSASSLEGKGNEQFF. The CDR3 nucleotides read TGCAGTGCTAGTTCACTGGAGGGAAAGGGTAATGAGCAGTTCTTC.